The source of this TCR beta chain is a study of Graves' ophthalmopathy and Graves' hyperthyroidism. Study results and limitations: Ophthalmopathy progression prediction by the model yielded a sensitivity of 60% to 71% and a specificity of around 72%. The blood repertoire also included most expanded thyroid clonotypes above 0.001 frequency.

The study amplified TCR beta CDR3 regions using RNA transcripts. The library came from an HTBI-primed first-round RT-PCR and a second-round multiplex PCR. One entry per CDR3 protein results from TCRdb running MiXCR on the multiplex PCR reads. The sample consists of around 1,200,000 distinct CDR3 sequences, approximately 35% of them appearing once. The germline V gene has CDR1 SQVTM and CDR2 ANQGSEA. Deletions cut 4 bases from V and 0 bases from J, with 12 bases between. The CDR3 loop spans 14 amino acids. Worth noting for this clonotype: Its antigen remains unknown.

Lactation, pregnancy, uncontrolled infections and other autoimmune diseases were all grounds for excluding patients. It was on clinical symptoms, serum thyroxine, TRAb, thyroid ultrasound and orbital computed tomography that diagnosis relied. The gene calls are TRBV29-1 and TRBJ2-5; either TRBD1 or TRBD2 may fit D (5 bases each). The sequence was collected from an adult man with Graves' hyperthyroidism. The sequenced material came from peripheral blood or thyroid tissue (not recorded which). CDR3 DNA sequence: TGCAGCGTTGGTTTAGGGGAGTACCAAGAGACCCAGTACTTC. This translates into CSVGLGEYQETQYF.